The 32 T cell receptor beta chains below all came from one sample that was sequenced in a study of T cells after yellow fever vaccination. TCRdb re-called the 5' RACE reads through MiXCR, storing one row per CDR3 protein. In the table there are 200,000 to 250,000 distinct CDR3 sequences, less than 9% of which are singletons. Specimen: CD4+ T cells sorted from PBMCs, collected 15 days after the yellow fever booster vaccination. These receptors originate from a man in his thirties or forties who received the YFV17D yellow fever vaccine.

This clonotype was counted a few times. The V call is TRBV7-2, the J call TRBJ1-6; D not resolved. V lost 3 bases to trimming and J lost 10 bases, with 13 bases between them. The CDR3 loop spans 14 amino acids. CDR1 is SGHTA and CDR2 is FQGNSA in the germline V gene. CDR3 sequence reads: CASSLSFLESPLHF. CDR3 nucleotides: TGTGCCAGCAGCTTGTCATTCCTGGAGTCACCCCTCCACTTT.

This clonotype was detected ten times or more. J is TRBJ2-1 and V is TRBV6-5, with 12 bases identical to TRBD2. The length of the CDR3 is 16 residues. Germline-derived CDR1 and CDR2 are MNHEY and SVGAGI. V gave up 6 bases and J gave up 3 bases; unmatched junction bases: 6. The CDR3 DNA reads TGTGCCAGCAGCCGGACTAGCGGGACGAACTACAATGAGCAGTTCTTC. Translated, it gives CASSRTSGTNYNEQFF.

The chain recombines TRBV12-3 or TRBV12-4 with TRBJ2-1; TRBD2 might be the D (5 bases). V was shortened by 6 bases and J by 9 bases, with 12 bases between the two germline ends. This CDR3 is 12 amino acids long. The CDR3 loop is CASRDPSIEQFF. CDR3 DNA: TGTGCCAGCAGAGATCCTAGCATTGAGCAGTTCTTC.

This clonotype was counted between two and nine times. The J gene is TRBJ2-3, the V gene TRBV29-1; 9 bases map to TRBD2. V dropped 4 bases and J dropped 5; count of bases not matched to a gene: 7. Germline V gene data show CDR1 as SQVTM and CDR2 as ANQGSEA. This CDR3 is 14 amino acids long. The CDR3 loop reads CSVGGTSQGDTQYF. For the CDR3, the DNA is TGCAGCGTTGGCGGGACTAGCCAAGGAGATACGCAGTATTTT.

The J gene is TRBJ2-1, the V gene TRBV7-2; D is unresolved. Per germline, CDR1 SGHTA and CDR2 FQGNSA. The CDR3 extends over 14 amino acids. The ends were cut back, 1 base at V and 4 bases at J, with 8 bases in the middle. The CDR3 DNA reads TGTGCCAGCAGCTTAGAAGGCTTATACAATGAGCAGTTCTTC. Translating gives CASSLEGLYNEQFF.

This clonotype appeared a few times. The V call is TRBV5-1, the J call TRBJ2-2, with 8 bases that match TRBD1. CDR3 length equals 14 residues. Germline CDR1 and CDR2: SGHRS and YFSETQ. Trimming cost V 6 bases and J 2 bases; bases outside gene matches: 3. CDR3 nucleotides: TGCGCCAGCACGGACAGGGCTAACACCGGGGAGCTGTTTTTT. Translation: CASTDRANTGELFF.

In this sample, this clonotype turned up many times. The V gene is TRBV28, the J gene TRBJ2-7, with 7 bases aligning to TRBD2. CDR3 length: 15 amino acids. CDR1 MDHEN and CDR2 SYDVKM come from the germline V gene. V shed 3 bases, J shed 1 base, and the junction held 6 bases outside the gene matches. CDR3 sequence: CASSFRTSNSYEQYF. CDR3 DNA sequence: TGTGCCAGCAGTTTCCGGACTAGTAATTCCTACGAGCAGTACTTC.

This clonotype has at least ten counts. The chain joins TRBV18 to TRBJ2-2; 7 bases fit TRBD1. CDR3 size: 15 residues. With 5 bases clipped from V and 3 bases from J, the junction kept 6 bases outside the gene matches. Germline V lookup: CDR1 KGHSH, CDR2 LQKENI. Written as DNA, the CDR3 is TGTGCCAGCTCAGAGAGACAGGGCTACACCGGGGAGCTGTTTTTT. Translation: CASSERQGYTGELFF.

The V and J genes are TRBV20-1 and TRBJ2-7; 7 bases fit TRBD2. The CDR3 loop spans 13 amino acids. V gave up 6 bases and J gave up 6 bases; unmatched junction bases: 11. CDR1 is DFQATT and CDR2 is SNEGSKA in the germline V gene (reference sequence). The CDR3 DNA sequence: TGCAGTGCCGGTGTAAGGGCGGGAGTCGAGCAGTACTTC. The encoded protein is CSAGVRAGVEQYF.

There are many counts of this clonotype. The gene calls are TRBV20-1 and TRBJ1-6; TRBD1 matches at 8 bases. V was clipped by 5 bases and J by 6 bases; unmatched bases: 9. CDR1 DFQATT and CDR2 SNEGSKA come from the germline V gene (reference sequence). The CDR3 loop spans 15 amino acids. In DNA form, the CDR3 reads TGCAGTGCTCCGTGGGGGGACAGGACTAATTCACCCCTCCACTTT. Protein sequence: CSAPWGDRTNSPLHF.

Remarks on this clonotype: A read error is possible here, since a much larger clone lies one base away. The chain joins TRBV27 to TRBJ1-2; 9 bases align to TRBD1. The CDR3 sequence is 14 residues long. V lost 6 bases and J lost 4; bases outside the gene matches: 6. Germline CDR1 MNHEY, CDR2 SMNVEV (reference sequence). Here the CDR3 reads CASRRQGGAYGYTF. The CDR3 DNA is TGTGCCAGCAGACGACAGGGGGGAGCCTATGGCTACACCTTC.

This clonotype was seen more than once but under ten times. The gene calls are TRBV11-2 and TRBJ2-7, with 9 positions matching TRBD1. With 5 bases clipped from V and 5 bases from J, the junction kept 13 bases outside the gene matches. There are 16 residues in the CDR3. CDR1 and CDR2 (germline): SGHAT, FQNNGV. The CDR3 is CASSGGAGTGQNEQYF. CDR3 nucleotide sequence: TGTGCCAGCAGCGGGGGGGCCGGGACAGGGCAAAACGAGCAGTACTTC.

This clonotype has at least ten counts. This chain connects TRBV27 to TRBJ2-3; 7 bases map to TRBD1. V shed 5 bases and J 4 bases; nucleotides not matched to a gene: 9. This CDR3 has 15 amino acids. Germline CDR1 MNHEY, CDR2 SMNVEV (reference sequence). The CDR3 DNA follows: TGTGCCAGCAGTCCGGGAAGGGGGCGCGCAGATACGCAGTATTTT. Amino acid sequence: CASSPGRGRADTQYF.

This clonotype showed up just a few times. The rearrangement uses TRBV7-9 and TRBJ2-1; 9 nucleotides align to TRBD1. In germline, CDR1 is SEHNR, CDR2 FQNEAQ (reference sequence). V lost 5 bases to trimming and J lost 8 bases; unmatched junction nucleotides: 7. CDR3 length: 14 residues. The CDR3 region has the DNA TGTGCCAGCAGCCCGGGACAGGGTTCCCATGAGCAGTTCTTC. It specifies CASSPGQGSHEQFF.

The chain uses TRBV3-1 and TRBJ2-5; maybe TRBD1 (6 bases). The CDR3 runs 14 residues. Germline V gene data show CDR1 as LGHDT and CDR2 as YNNKEL (reference sequence). Trimming left V 2 bases short and J 5 bases short, with 12 bases between. The CDR3 protein is CASSQPGQGETQYF. CDR3 nucleotide sequence: TGTGCCAGCAGCCAACCCGGGCAGGGGGAGACCCAGTACTTC.

This clonotype was counted at least ten times. V gene TRBV21-1 combines with J gene TRBJ2-5; the table's D call, TRBD2, was not checked against the DNA. TRBV21-1 is described as a pseudogene. This CDR3 is 14 amino acids long. The CDR3 nucleotides are TGTGCCAGCAGCAAAGCGCGCCCGCTACGGACCCAGTACTTC. It is translated as CASSKARPLRTQYF.

This clonotype was seen ten or more times. The DNA of the CDR3 is TGCGCCAGCAGCCCGGGGGGCGGGAGTTTCTCCTACGAGCAGTACTTC. Protein product: CASSPGGGSFSYEQYF. This chain connects TRBV5-1 to TRBJ2-7; D possibly corresponds to TRBD2 (7 bases). Germline values: CDR1 SGHRS, CDR2 YFSETQ. The CDR3 has 16 residues. The V end lost 4 bases, the J end lost 0 bases, and 17 bases lay between the germline ends.

This chain uses TRBV7-6 with TRBJ2-1; 12 bases fit TRBD2. Per the germline V gene, CDR1 is SGHVS and CDR2 is FNYEAQ. Losses at the gene ends were 5 bases for V and 10 bases for J; bases not matched to a gene: 6. The CDR3 totals 14 residues. As DNA, the CDR3 is TGTGCCAGCAGCCGGACCGGGACTAGCGGGGAGCAGTTCTTC. Translating it yields CASSRTGTSGEQFF.

The V gene is TRBV6-6, the J gene TRBJ1-1, with D unresolved. The V gene lost 3 bases and the J gene lost 1 base, with 6 bases spanning the gap. CDR1 MNHNY and CDR2 SVGAGI come from the germline V gene (reference sequence). The CDR3 extends over 13 amino acids. This CDR3 is CASSYMENTEAFF. In nucleotides, the CDR3 is TGTGCCAGCAGTTATATGGAGAACACTGAAGCTTTCTTT.

In this sample, this clonotype turned up many times. V gene TRBV12-3 or TRBV12-4 combines with J gene TRBJ2-2, with a tentative D call TRBD2 (5 bases). The CDR3 spans 13 residues. V dropped 5 bases and J dropped 6 bases, with 10 bases sitting between them. CDR3 amino acids: CASSRSGAGELFF. DNA for the CDR3: TGTGCCAGCAGTCGATCCGGGGCCGGGGAGCTGTTTTTT.

The genes are TRBV6-6 and TRBJ1-2; unclear D gene. CDR3 length equals 13 residues. Germline V gives CDR1 MNHNY, CDR2 SVGAGI (reference sequence). Trimming left V 4 bases short and J 1 base short, with 7 bases between. This CDR3 is CASSSKDNYGYTF. CDR3 nucleotide sequence: TGTGCCAGCAGTTCAAAGGATAACTATGGCTACACCTTC.

This clonotype was counted many times. V and J are TRBV4-2 and TRBJ2-5, with a possible D match to TRBD2 (5 bases). The V gene's germline CDR1 is LGHNA and CDR2 YNFKEQ. V gave up 3 bases and J gave up 2 bases, with 7 bases separating them. The CDR3 is made up of 13 amino acids. CDR3 in DNA: TGTGCCAGCAGCCAGCGGGTGCAAGAGACCCAGTACTTC. As protein: CASSQRVQETQYF.

This clonotype was seen only a few times. This sequence joins TRBV9 and TRBJ1-5, with a tentative D call TRBD1 (5 bases). The CDR3 is made up of 13 amino acids. Looked up from germline, CDR1 is SGDLS and CDR2 is YYNGEE. Trimming took 3 bases from V and 4 from J, leaving 8 bases between them. The CDR3 loop reads CASSEGANQPQHF. The CDR3 DNA sequence: TGTGCCAGCAGCGAAGGGGCAAATCAGCCCCAGCATTTT.

This clonotype has more than one count but fewer than ten. This chain joins TRBV28 and TRBJ2-3; perhaps TRBD2 as D (5 bases). Germline CDR1 reads MDHEN; CDR2 reads SYDVKM. The V end lost 3 bases, the J end lost 2 bases, and 12 bases lay between the germline ends. This CDR3 region has 15 residues. The CDR3 is CASSFRGLDTDTQYF. The CDR3 region has the DNA TGTGCCAGCAGTTTCCGGGGATTGGACACAGATACGCAGTATTTT.

The sample holds a few counts of this clonotype. The rearrangement joins TRBV7-2 to TRBJ2-7, with TRBD2 as a possible D gene (6 bases). Germline-derived CDR1 and CDR2 are SGHTA and FQGNSA. Between the trimmed V and J ends, which lost 0 bases and 1 base, there was a span of 13 bases. The CDR3 length is 16 residues. The CDR3 reads CASSLAMGSGSYEQYF. Written as DNA, the CDR3 is TGTGCCAGCAGCTTAGCAATGGGTAGCGGTTCCTACGAGCAGTACTTC. Combining the CDR3 with reference TRBV7-2 and TRBJ2-7 gives the whole variable domain GAGVSQSPSNKVTEKGKDVELRCDPISGHTALYWYRQSLGQGLEFLIYFQGNSAPDKSGLPSDRFSAERTGGSVSTLTIQRTQQEDSAVYLCASSLAMGSGSYEQYFGPGTRLTVT.

The chain is built from TRBV6-2 or TRBV6-3 and TRBJ1-6; perhaps TRBD1 as D (5 bases). The CDR3 loop spans 13 amino acids. Germline V gene lookup returns CDR1 MNHEY and CDR2 SVGEGT. Trimming pared 9 bases from V and 7 bases from J, leaving 13 bases between. This chain's CDR3 is CASQGGPNSPLHF. The CDR3, as DNA: TGTGCCAGTCAGGGCGGACCGAATTCACCCCTCCACTTT.

The sample holds a few counts of this clonotype. The genes are TRBV24-1 and TRBJ2-5, with D unresolved. The CDR3 loop spans 13 amino acids. The germline gives CDR1 KGHDR, CDR2 SFDVKD. V was shortened by 9 bases and J by 4 bases, with 14 bases between the two germline ends. DNA of the CDR3: TGTGCCACCGGAAACAGATGGGGAGAGACCCAGTACTTC. Protein product: CATGNRWGETQYF.

This clonotype appeared many times. This chain joins TRBV9 and TRBJ2-3; 8 bases line up with TRBD2. Germline V lookup: CDR1 SGDLS, CDR2 YYNGEE. The junction had 15 bases not matched to a gene; V was cut back by 2 bases and J by 1 base. CDR3 size: 19 residues. CDR3 nucleotides: TGTGCCAGCAGCGTCCCCCTCGGCGCGGGAGGTGTCGGCACAGATACGCAGTATTTT. Residues: CASSVPLGAGGVGTDTQYF.

This clonotype was found many times. This chain links TRBV18 with TRBJ2-1; D uncertain. The CDR3 is made up of 14 amino acids. V lost 6 bases to trimming and J lost 7 bases, with 16 bases between them. The germline CDR1 and CDR2 sequences are KGHSH and LQKENI. CDR3 DNA: TGTGCCAGCTCGGATCCGGGTCATAGGAATGAGCAGTTCTTC. Translating it yields CASSDPGHRNEQFF. The variable domain in full, completed from reference TRBV18 and TRBJ2-1, reads NAGVMQNPRHLVRRRGQEARLRCSPMKGHSHVYWYRQLPEEGLKFMVYLQKENIIDESGMPKERFSAEFPKEGPSILRIQQVVRGDSAAYFCASSDPGHRNEQFFGPGTRLTVL.

The CDR3 region is CASSPPDSYNEQFF. The DNA of the CDR3 is TGTGCCAGCTCACCACCAGACTCCTACAATGAGCAGTTCTTC. The chain joins TRBV18 to TRBJ2-1; D remains unclear. The CDR3 is 14 residues long. CDR1 and CDR2 (germline): KGHSH, LQKENI. The ends were cut back, 0 bases at V and 0 bases at J, with 3 bases in the middle. The full variable domain, with the rest looked up from reference TRBV18 and TRBJ2-1, is NAGVMQNPRHLVRRRGQEARLRCSPMKGHSHVYWYRQLPEEGLKFMVYLQKENIIDESGMPKERFSAEFPKEGPSILRIQQVVRGDSAAYFCASSPPDSYNEQFFGPGTRLTVL.

J is TRBJ2-7 and V is TRBV10-1; TRBD2 might be the D (6 bases). Germline CDR1 is WNHNN and CDR2 is SYGVQD (reference sequence). The CDR3 consists of 14 residues. V was pared by 5 bases and J by 8 bases, with 19 bases between. The CDR3 coding sequence is TGCGCCAGCAGTTCCACGACGGGGGTTACGAAGCAGTACTTC. Encoded protein: CASSSTTGVTKQYF.

This clonotype was recorded a few times. The chain joins TRBV10-1 to TRBJ2-7, with 9 bases identical to TRBD1. With V trimmed by 2 bases and J by 6 bases, 17 bases remained unmatched. Germline V CDR1 and CDR2: WNHNN, SYGVQD (reference sequence). The CDR3 totals 18 residues. In nucleotides, the CDR3 is TGCGCCAGCAGTGAGACGGGCCGGGACAGGGAAGAAGTGGCCGAGCAGTACTTC. Its protein is CASSETGRDREEVAEQYF.